Following are 23 T cell receptor beta chains from one sample sequenced in a study of memory CD4+ T cells and cytomegalovirus serostatus. The sort gate was single viable CD3+CD4+CD8-CD45RO+ cells for memory CD4+ T cells. Assay: immunoSEQ multiplex PCR; the TCRdb copy retains only in-frame clones and omits some. This table holds some 66,000 clones, around 76% found once. Source material: memory CD4+ T cells from blood. The receptors stem from an adult in good health and CMV-seropositive.

This clone was seen a single time. This chain links TRBV16 with TRBJ2-7; D is undetermined. Looked up from germline, CDR1 is KGHSY and CDR2 is FQNENV. V gave up 2 bases and J gave up 2 bases, with 1 base separating them. The CDR3 totals 11 residues. The CDR3 sequence: CASSQTYEQYF. The CDR3 bases are TGTGCCAGCAGCCAAACCTACGAGCAGTACTTC.

The chain is built from TRBV5-5 and TRBJ1-1; D gene unclear. This CDR3 has 13 residues. Germline values: CDR1 SGHKS, CDR2 YYEKEE (reference sequence). Trimming removed 2 bases from V and 1 base from J, with 6 bases in between. CDR3 region: CASSFSRNTEAFF. CDR3 nucleotides: TGTGCCAGCAGCTTTAGCCGGAACACTGAAGCTTTCTTT.

The chain employs TRBV28 and TRBJ2-1, with 7 nucleotides matching TRBD1. Germline CDR1 is MDHEN and CDR2 is SYDVKM. The CDR3 sequence is 15 residues long. Trimming took 3 bases from V and 10 from J; bases not matched to a gene: 12. CDR3 nucleotide sequence: TGTGCCAGCAGTTTGGGGGACAGAGACTTTCGGGAGCAGTTCTTC. It translates to CASSLGDRDFREQFF.

The chain combines TRBV7-2 with TRBJ2-6; tentatively, D is TRBD1 or TRBD2 (7 bases each). The CDR3 has 15 residues. From germline, CDR1 is SGHTA and CDR2 FQGNSA. V lost 6 bases and J lost 2, with 11 bases in between. The CDR3 DNA sequence: TGTGCCAGCAGTCCAGGGGGGGCTGGGGCCAACGTCCTGACTTTC. Residues: CASSPGGAGANVLTF.

The chain employs TRBV7-8 and TRBJ2-2; D remains ambiguous. Trimming removed 5 bases at V and 4 bases at J, with 11 bases between. Germline CDR1 is SGHVS and CDR2 is FQNEAQ. CDR3 length: 14 residues. CDR3: CASSPWTGTGELFF. As DNA, the CDR3 is TGTGCCAGCAGCCCATGGACGGGCACCGGGGAGCTGTTTTTT.

The CDR3 spells CASSLRDRGGNQPQHF. The CDR3, as DNA: TGTGCCAGTAGTCTCCGGGACAGGGGAGGCAATCAGCCCCAGCATTTT. The V call is TRBV19, the J call TRBJ1-5; 10 bases are shared with TRBD1. V shed 5 bases, J shed 2 bases, and the junction held 6 bases outside the gene matches. Germline V lookup: CDR1 LNHDA, CDR2 SQIVND (reference sequence). The CDR3 is made up of 16 amino acids.

This clone was picked up a small number of times. The CDR3 nucleotides are TGTGCCAGCAGCGTAGAGGGAATGAACACTGAAGCTTTCTTT. Encoded protein: CASSVEGMNTEAFF. J is TRBJ1-1 and V is TRBV9, with D uncertain. In germline, CDR1 is SGDLS, CDR2 YYNGEE. The CDR3 covers 14 residues. V was trimmed by 0 bases and J by 0 bases, leaving 6 bases between them.

A few counts support this clone. The chain employs TRBV19 and TRBJ2-1; 9 bases match TRBD1. CDR1 is LNHDA, CDR2 SQIVND, per germline (reference sequence). The CDR3 has 18 residues. Unmatched junction bases numbered 14, after V lost 8 bases and J lost 0 bases. The CDR3 loop is CASSGTGWGGSSYNEQFF. As DNA, the CDR3 is TGTGCCAGTTCCGGGACAGGGTGGGGCGGGAGCTCCTACAATGAGCAGTTCTTC.

The chain combines TRBV7-9 with TRBJ1-1; 10 nucleotides align to TRBD1. V was pared by 0 bases and J by 6 bases, with 13 bases of the junction left unmatched. This CDR3 spans 18 amino acids. Germline lookup yields CDR1 SEHNR and CDR2 FQNEAQ (reference sequence). The DNA for the CDR3 is TGTGCCAGCAGCTTAGCGCGTCTGGGACAGGGGAAGCTCGCTGAAGCTTTCTTT. Protein: CASSLARLGQGKLAEAFF.

This chain links TRBV6-4 with TRBJ1-1, with unresolved D. This CDR3 comprises 14 residues. In germline, CDR1 is MRHNA, CDR2 SNTAGT. V was clipped by 8 bases and J by 3 bases, with 16 bases between them. The CDR3 sequence: CASRIEYSDTEAFF. CDR3 bases: TGTGCCAGCCGTATCGAATACTCCGACACTGAAGCTTTCTTT.

The V and J genes are TRBV6-1 and TRBJ2-5, with TRBD2 identical over 12 bases. V shed 5 bases, J shed 5 bases, and the junction held 6 bases outside the gene matches. Per the germline V gene, CDR1 is MNHNS and CDR2 is SASEGT. The CDR3 extends over 15 amino acids. CDR3: CASSNRLAGEETQYF. In DNA, the CDR3 is TGTGCCAGCAGTAACCGACTAGCGGGGGAGGAGACCCAGTACTTC.

The V call is TRBV28, the J call TRBJ2-7, with 11 bases aligning to TRBD2. In germline, CDR1 is MDHEN, CDR2 SYDVKM. The CDR3 spans 16 residues. V lost 6 bases and J lost 0; bases outside the gene matches: 7. The CDR3 DNA reads as TGTGCCAGCAGCCGCCCGGGACTAGCGGCCTCCTACGAGCAGTACTTC. Translating it yields CASSRPGLAASYEQYF.

The chain couples TRBV29-1 to TRBJ2-3, with 11 bases matching TRBD1. The length of the CDR3 is 16 residues. V was clipped by 6 bases and J by 5 bases; unmatched bases: 13. Per the germline V gene, CDR1 is SQVTM and CDR2 is ANQGSEA. The DNA of the CDR3 is TGCAGCGTGACCCCGAGGACAGGGGGCGGTGGAGATACGCAGTATTTT. This sequence encodes CSVTPRTGGGGDTQYF.

The chain is built from TRBV11-1 and TRBJ1-2, with D tentatively TRBD1 (5 bases). CDR1 and CDR2 (germline): SGHAT, FQDESV (reference sequence). The CDR3 contains 10 residues. Written as DNA, the CDR3 is TGTGCTGTCCAGGGAGACGGCTACACCTTC. Amino acids: CAVQGDGYTF.

The gene calls are TRBV5-4 and TRBJ2-5, with TRBD1 identical over 7 bases. V shed 0 bases, J shed 2 bases, and the junction held 1 base outside the gene matches. The germline gives CDR1 SGHNT, CDR2 YYREEE (reference sequence). This CDR3 comprises 14 residues. The CDR3 nucleotides read TGTGCCAGCAGCTTGGGGGACAGACAAGAGACCCAGTACTTC. Translated, it gives CASSLGDRQETQYF.

The rearrangement links TRBV9 to TRBJ1-1, with D uncertain. V lost 4 bases, J lost 2 bases, and 9 bases lay in between. The CDR3 runs to 13 residues. Germline CDR1 reads SGDLS; CDR2 reads YYNGEE. The CDR3 protein is CASSPSPNTEAFF. The CDR3 bases are TGTGCCAGCAGCCCATCACCCAACACTGAAGCTTTCTTT.

Turning to this clone: Other DNA sequences of this sample code for an identical CDR3. This chain links TRBV5-4 with TRBJ2-3, with D unresolved. CDR3 length: 15 amino acids. Trimming pared 0 bases from V and 1 base from J, leaving 9 bases between. CDR1 is SGHNT and CDR2 is YYREEE in the germline V gene (reference sequence). CDR3 coding DNA: TGTGCCAGCAGCTTGGCAGGACCGCGCACAGATACGCAGTATTTT. This sequence encodes CASSLAGPRTDTQYF.

The chain joins TRBV5-6 to TRBJ2-7; TRBD1 aligns across 9 bases. CDR1 SGHDT and CDR2 YYEEEE come from the germline V gene. The ends lost 6 bases at V and 3 bases at J; junction bases unmatched: 10. The CDR3 consists of 15 residues. DNA of the CDR3: TGTGCCAGCATCCTCGGGGGACAGGGACTCTACGAGCAGTACTTC. Protein sequence: CASILGGQGLYEQYF.

The chain links TRBV7-3 to TRBJ2-7; weak D call: TRBD2 (5 bases). The CDR3 is 13 amino acids. V was pared by 5 bases and J by 3 bases, with 11 bases between. Germline assignment: CDR1 SGHTA and CDR2 FQGTGA. The CDR3 is CASSTGLGYEQYF. Written as DNA, the CDR3 is TGTGCCAGCAGCACGGGATTGGGCTACGAGCAGTACTTC.

This sequence joins TRBV14 and TRBJ2-5, with 10 bases that match TRBD1. Per the germline V gene, CDR1 is SGHDN and CDR2 is FVKESK. V lost 2 bases and J lost 5; bases outside the gene matches: 2. The CDR3 consists of 14 residues. For the CDR3, the DNA is TGTGCCAGCAGCCAACCGGGACAGGGGGAGACCCAGTACTTC. It translates to CASSQPGQGETQYF.

This clone was seen only once. The chain is built from TRBV28 and TRBJ1-1, with D unresolved. Deletions cut 8 bases from V and 0 bases from J, with 10 bases between. This CDR3 is built from 13 residues. Germline assignment: CDR1 MDHEN and CDR2 SYDVKM. The CDR3 protein is CASGPEVNTEAFF. CDR3 DNA sequence: TGTGCCAGCGGCCCAGAGGTGAACACTGAAGCTTTCTTT.

Many counts were recorded for this clone. The chain uses TRBV9 and TRBJ1-6; no clear D. V was shortened by 4 bases and J by 2 bases, with 16 bases between the two germline ends. This CDR3 is built from 17 residues. CDR1 SGDLS and CDR2 YYNGEE come from the germline V gene. The CDR3 region is CASSPRPDSAYNSPLHF. The CDR3 DNA sequence: TGTGCCAGCAGCCCGCGTCCCGATTCAGCCTATAATTCACCCCTCCACTTT.

This clone was observed a handful of times. The rearrangement joins TRBV11-3 to TRBJ2-5; D unresolved. This CDR3 has 13 amino acids. The V end lost 5 bases, the J end lost 4 bases, and 11 bases lay between the germline ends. The germline V gene encodes CDR1 SGHNT and CDR2 YENEEA. CDR3 nucleotide sequence: TGTGCCAGCAGCGCTAGTAGTCGAGAGACCCAGTACTTC. Its translation: CASSASSRETQYF.